This T cell receptor beta chain was captured by sequencing in a study of early stage breast cancer tumors. Study overall: The ER+/PR+/HER2- tumors included roughly 8 ductal and a handful of lobular carcinomas. Average read coverage per sample was around 10-fold.

In regard to this clone: What it binds is not known.

Overall study results and limits: Tumor and normal breast were distinguished via blood comparison in about 90% of the 16 patients. Enriched TCRB sequences shared across patients were mostly commonly generated sequences.

Method: immunoSEQ multiplex PCR; TCRdb's copy keeps in-frame clones and lacks some. Of around 28,000 clones in the sample, 72% are singletons; the top ten hold around 34%. Germline CDR1 and CDR2: LNHNV and YYDKDF (reference sequence). The CDR3 is made up of 17 amino acids. Trimming cost V 3 bases and J 7 bases; bases outside gene matches: 14. This TCR came from a person between 50 and 60 years old with breast cancer. Sequencing was carried out using blood. The chain combines TRBV15 with TRBJ2-7, with TRBD1 matching over 11 bases. The CDR3 region is CATSRDPPGQGVGEQYF. DNA for the CDR3: TGTGCCACCAGCAGGGACCCCCCGGGACAGGGGGTGGGGGAGCAGTACTTC.